The clone carrying this T cell receptor (beta chain) occurred once. No antigen is known for it. As for time point: time of PML onset. Natalizumab-treated patients developed PML between about 16 and 56 months into natalizumab therapy. The sample belongs to a study of multiple sclerosis patients with progressive multifocal leukoencephalopathy. Findings and limits, study-wide: Expanded clones at PML onset predated and persisted through natalizumab therapy. TRBV and TRBJ usage showed no common pattern when PML developed.

Profiling relied on immunoSEQ multiplex PCR, and the TCRdb table lists in-frame clones only, not all of them. The data contain 30,000 or so clones, about 91% of them singletons. The CDR3 spans 17 residues. Per the germline V gene, CDR1 is SGHRS and CDR2 is YFSETQ. Trimming cost V 1 base and J 2 bases, with 19 bases left between them. The V call is TRBV5-1, the J call TRBJ2-7; a weak D match, TRBD1 (5 bases). This TCR derives from a woman in her 40s with progressive multifocal leukoencephalopathy. The sample here was PBMCs, taken from a patient treated with natalizumab. The CDR3 nucleotides read TGCGCCAGCAGCTTGACAGGAAATTCGCTAGGGACCTACGAGCAGTACTTC. Translated, it gives CASSLTGNSLGTYEQYF.